These T cell receptor beta chains were read from a single sample in a study of cytomegalovirus exposure and HLA in healthy donors. The table came from immunoSEQ multiplex PCR; TCRdb's copy has only in-frame clones and leaves some out. Here the sample spans 150,000 to 200,000 clones, roughly four fifths being singletons. Sequencing input: PBMCs. The receptors were sampled from a man between 50 and 59 years old in good health and CMV-seropositive. Each CDR3 is given with its conserved first and last residue. D genes are given only for firm matches. Clone size is stated in some rows and not others, as once, few, many or a class when expanded.

CDR3 length | clone size | D gene | J gene | V gene | CDR3 DNA | CDR3 protein
15 | . | TRBD1 | TRBJ2-1 | TRBV25-1 | TGTGCCAGCAGATCCGACAGGGGGCTTGTGAATGAGCAGTTCTTC | CASRSDRGLVNEQFF
14 | . | . | TRBJ1-2 | TRBV5-1 | TGCGCCAGCAGTGTCCCACAGGAGGGATATGGCTACACCTTC | CASSVPQEGYGYTF
15 | . | . | TRBJ2-3 | TRBV4-1 | TGCGCCAGCAGCCAAGCCACGGGGTTAGCAGATACGCAGTATTTT | CASSQATGLADTQYF
13 | . | . | TRBJ2-5 | TRBV10-3 | TGTGCCGCAGGCTCGGACTATCAAGAGACCCAGTACTTC | CAAGSDYQETQYF
16 | few | TRBD2 | TRBJ2-3 | TRBV19 | TGTGCCAGTAGTACAGGACTAGCGGGAGCCGCAGATACGCAGTATTTT | CASSTGLAGAADTQYF
17 | once | . | TRBJ2-1 | TRBV7-3 | TGTGCCAGCAGCTTATTCCCTAGCCCTAGCTCCTACAATGAGCAGTTCTTC | CASSLFPSPSSYNEQFF
14 | once | TRBD1 | TRBJ2-7 | TRBV5-1 | TGCGCCAGCAGCCTGGGACAGGGACCCTACGAGCAGTACTTC | CASSLGQGPYEQYF
15 | . | TRBD1 | TRBJ2-2 | TRBV6-5 | TGTGCCAGCTGGTGGGGACAGAGTAACACCGGGGAGCTGTTTTTT | CASWWGQSNTGELFF
16 | few | TRBD1 | TRBJ2-7 | TRBV13 | TGTGCCAGCAGCTCGGGCCGGGACAGGCCCTCCTACGAGCAGTACTTC | CASSSGRDRPSYEQYF
13 | few | . | TRBJ2-5 | TRBV2 | TGTGCCAGCAGTGTCGGGTCCCAAGAGACCCAGTACTTC | CASSVGSQETQYF
13 | . | TRBD1 | TRBJ1-1 | TRBV4-3 | TGCGCCAGCAGCAGGGGGCTGAACACTGAAGCTTTCTTT | CASSRGLNTEAFF
16 | . | . | TRBJ2-3 | TRBV27 | TGTGCCAGCAGTTTATCTGCGCACGGGGGGCGAGATACGCAGTATTTT | CASSLSAHGGRDTQYF
12 | once | . | TRBJ2-7 | TRBV6-1 | TGTGCCTGCCCCTCGGCAGGGAACGAGCAGTACTTC | CACPSAGNEQYF
15 | . | TRBD2 | TRBJ2-1 | TRBV10-2 | TGCGCCAGCAGAACCGGGACTAGCGGTTACAATGAGCAGTTCTTC | CASRTGTSGYNEQFF
18 | . | TRBD2 | TRBJ2-2 | TRBV10-3 | TGTGCCACCCGGGGGGGGGCAGGAGAACTACCTAACACCGGGGAGCTGTTTTTT | CATRGGAGELPNTGELFF
15 | . | . | TRBJ2-3 | TRBV6-1 | TGTGCCAGCACTTTCGACAGGTCATGGGGAGATACGCAGTATTTT | CASTFDRSWGDTQYF
15 | . | TRBD1 | TRBJ1-1 | TRBV13 | TGTGCCAGCAGCTCTTGGACAGGTGGGAACACTGAAGCTTTCTTT | CASSSWTGGNTEAFF
14 | . | TRBD1 | TRBJ1-4 | TRBV5-1 | TGCGCCAGCAGCTCGGGACAGGGATATGAAAAACTGTTTTTT | CASSSGQGYEKLFF
15 | . | TRBD1 | TRBJ2-3 | TRBV7-7 | TGTGCCAGCAGCTTATCGGGACAGAGCACAGATACGCAGTATTTT | CASSLSGQSTDTQYF
15 | . | TRBD2 | TRBJ2-3 | TRBV7-8 | TGTGCCAGCAGCCTAACTAGCGGGAGCACAGATACGCAGTATTTT | CASSLTSGSTDTQYF
15 | few | TRBD2 | TRBJ2-1 | TRBV11-2 | TGTGCCAGCAGACCTAGCGGGAGTTCCTACAATGAGCAGTTCTTC | CASRPSGSSYNEQFF
13 | . | TRBD1 | TRBJ1-4 | TRBV9 | TGTGCCAGCAGCGTCGGGACAGATGAAAAACTGTTTTTT | CASSVGTDEKLFF
16 | few | . | TRBJ1-4 | TRBV5-6 | TGTGCCAGCAGTGACCGAAAGACAGATCCTAATGAAAAACTGTTTTTT | CASSDRKTDPNEKLFF
13 | . | TRBD1 | TRBJ1-5 | TRBV7-9 | TGTGCCAGCAGCCCCGGGACAGTTCAGCCCCAGCATTTT | CASSPGTVQPQHF
15 | . | . | TRBJ2-7 | TRBV4-3 | TGCGCCAGCAGCCAAGACCGGACTACCACCTACGAGCAGTACTTC | CASSQDRTTTYEQYF
15 | . | . | TRBJ2-6 | TRBV30 | TGTGCCTGGAGTGTAGGGGGGGGAGGGGCCAACGTCCTGACTTTC | CAWSVGGGGANVLTF
16 | . | TRBD2 | TRBJ2-7 | TRBV7-9 | TGTTCCAGCAGCCGGACTAGCGGGGGCCGCTCCTACGAGCAGTACTTC | CSSSRTSGGRSYEQYF
11 | . | . | TRBJ2-7 | TRBV29-1 | TGCAGCGTTGAAATCACCTACGAGCAGTACTTC | CSVEITYEQYF
13 | . | . | TRBJ1-5 | TRBV28 | TGTGCCAGCAGTCTGACAGGAAATCAGCCCCAGCATTTT | CASSLTGNQPQHF
16 | few | TRBD1 | TRBJ2-1 | TRBV28 | TGTGCCAGCAGTTTAAGGGGGCGATTTTACTACAATGAGCAGTTCTTC | CASSLRGRFYYNEQFF
13 | once | TRBD1 | TRBJ1-1 | TRBV6-1 | TGTGCCAGCAGCGACAGGGGGAACACTGAAGCTTTCTTT | CASSDRGNTEAFF
14 | few | . | TRBJ2-7 | TRBV9 | TGTGCCAGCAGCGTCGCGGGGTACTCCTACGAGCAGTACTTC | CASSVAGYSYEQYF
14 | . | TRBD1 | TRBJ2-5 | TRBV30 | TGTGCCTGGAGAATAACAGGGGCTAAAGAGACCCAGTACTTC | CAWRITGAKETQYF
15 | . | TRBD1 | TRBJ1-6 | TRBV28 | TGTGCCAGCAGCTCTACCCGGGACAGGGTTTCACCCCTCCACTTT | CASSSTRDRVSPLHF
12 | . | . | TRBJ2-7 | TRBV19 | TGTGCCAGTTCCACAGGTTCCTACGAGCAGTACTTC | CASSTGSYEQYF
16 | . | . | TRBJ2-2 | TRBV5-1 | TGCGCCAGCAGCGGGGGACAGCCGGGGGCCACCGGGGAGCTGTTTTTT | CASSGGQPGATGELFF
12 | . | . | TRBJ2-1 | TRBV10-3 | TGTGCCATCAGCCAACTAGCTAATGAGCAGTTCTTC | CAISQLANEQFF
14 | few | TRBD1 | TRBJ1-1 | TRBV2 | TGTGCCAGCAGTGCTCGGGACAGGAACACTGAAGCTTTCTTT | CASSARDRNTEAFF
15 | . | . | TRBJ1-3 | TRBV7-3 | TGTGCCAGCAGCATGACAGGATCCTCTGGAAACACCATATATTTT | CASSMTGSSGNTIYF
14 | few | . | TRBJ1-5 | TRBV6-5 | TGTGCCAGCGCCCCTCTGGGCAGAAATCAGCCCCAGCATTTT | CASAPLGRNQPQHF
14 | . | . | TRBJ1-5 | TRBV5-1 | TGCGCCAGCAGCTTGGCCGGGGATGAGCAGCCCCAGCATTTT | CASSLAGDEQPQHF
15 | few | . | TRBJ2-7 | TRBV4-1 | TGCGCCAGCAGCCTCGGGACAACGGTCTCCTACGAGCAGTACTTC | CASSLGTTVSYEQYF
16 | . | TRBD1 | TRBJ2-5 | TRBV28 | TGTGCCAGCAGTACCCGGACAGGGGTTACCCAAGAGACCCAGTACTTC | CASSTRTGVTQETQYF
15 | . | TRBD1 | TRBJ1-5 | TRBV27 | TGTGCCAGCAGTTTTGGACAGGGCAACAATCAGCCCCAGCATTTT | CASSFGQGNNQPQHF
14 | . | . | TRBJ2-2 | TRBV7-3 | TGTGCCAGCAGCTTAAGACAGACGATCGGGGAGCTGTTTTTT | CASSLRQTIGELFF
17 | . | TRBD1 | TRBJ1-1 | TRBV4-2 | TGTGCCAGCAGCCAAGTTTTGGGGACAGGGGAAAACACTGAAGCTTTCTTT | CASSQVLGTGENTEAFF
13 | . | TRBD1 | TRBJ2-1 | TRBV28 | TGTGCCAGCAGTTCACAGGGGAATATTGAGCAGTTCTTC | CASSSQGNIEQFF
14 | . | TRBD1 | TRBJ1-5 | TRBV6-1 | TGTGCCAGCAGTGACCGACAGGGGGGTCAGCCCCAGCATTTT | CASSDRQGGQPQHF
12 | . | . | TRBJ2-7 | TRBV4-2 | TGTGCCAGCAGCCAAGATATAAACGAGCAGTACTTC | CASSQDINEQYF
13 | . | . | TRBJ2-7 | TRBV6-1 | TGTGCCAGCGGCCGCAGGGTCTCCTACGAGCAGTACTTC | CASGRRVSYEQYF
15 | . | . | TRBJ1-5 | TRBV19 | TGTGCCAGTAGTAGCGAAGAACTCCCCTCACAGCCCCAGCATTTT | CASSSEELPSQPQHF
12 | . | . | TRBJ1-2 | TRBV28 | TGTGCCAGCACGGGGATTAACTATGGCTACACCTTC | CASTGINYGYTF
14 | . | . | TRBJ1-5 | TRBV28 | TGTGCCAGCAGTCGGTCAGGGTACAATCAGCCCCAGCATTTT | CASSRSGYNQPQHF
18 | . | TRBD2 | TRBJ2-7 | TRBV7-8 | TGTGCCAGCAGCTTAGCGATCGGCGGGAGGGCCTCGGGGAACGAGCAGTACTTC | CASSLAIGGRASGNEQYF
18 | . | TRBD2 | TRBJ2-4 | TRBV5-4 | TGTGCCAGCAGCCCCGTGGGACTAGCGGGAGGATCCAAAAACATTCAGTACTTC | CASSPVGLAGGSKNIQYF
14 | . | . | TRBJ2-3 | TRBV10-3 | TGTGCCATCAGTGGGGGGCGTAAGGCAGATACGCAGTATTTT | CAISGGRKADTQYF
11 | once | TRBD2 | TRBJ2-1 | TRBV5-1 | TGCGCCAGCAGCTCTGAGCGGGGGTCCTTCTTC | CASSSERGSFF